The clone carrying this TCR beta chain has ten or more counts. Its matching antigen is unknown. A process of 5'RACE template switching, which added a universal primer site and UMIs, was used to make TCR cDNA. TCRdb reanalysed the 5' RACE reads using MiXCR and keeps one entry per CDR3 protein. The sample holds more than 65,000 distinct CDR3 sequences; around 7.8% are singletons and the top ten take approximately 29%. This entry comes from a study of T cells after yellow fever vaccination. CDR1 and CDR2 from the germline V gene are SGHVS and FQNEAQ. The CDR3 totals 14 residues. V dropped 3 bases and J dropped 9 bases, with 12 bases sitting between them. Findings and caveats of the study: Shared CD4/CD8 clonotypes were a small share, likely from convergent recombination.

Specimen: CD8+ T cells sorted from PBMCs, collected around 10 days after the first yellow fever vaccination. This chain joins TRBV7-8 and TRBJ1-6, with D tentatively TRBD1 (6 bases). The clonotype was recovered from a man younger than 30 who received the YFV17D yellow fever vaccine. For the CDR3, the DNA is TGTGCCAGCAGCTTGTGGGGGCAGGGTTCACCCCTCCACTTT. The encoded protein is CASSLWGQGSPLHF.